This T cell receptor (beta chain) is drawn from a study of monozygotic twins with cystic fibrosis. The data were produced by immunoSEQ multiplex PCR, yet TCRdb's version contains in-frame clones alone and is incomplete. The repertoire holds about 32,000 clones, with about 92% as singletons. The trim removed 0 bases at V and 5 bases at J, leaving 5 bases unmatched. The CDR3 loop spans 16 amino acids. Germline loops: CDR1 SGHNT, CDR2 YYREEE (reference sequence). The sequenced material came from blood. The rearrangement links TRBV5-4 to TRBJ2-5; TRBD1 aligns across 12 bases. The sequence came from a girl aged 2 to 10 with cystic fibrosis. The CDR3 sequence is CASSLGGQGAHETQYF. CDR3 nucleotides: TGTGCCAGCAGCTTGGGGGGACAGGGGGCGCATGAGACCCAGTACTTC.